This TCR beta chain was retrieved from a study of OX40 agonist ivuxolimab in advanced cancers. Study context: Dose-escalation patients suffered from hepatocellular carcinoma, melanoma, renal cell or head and neck cancer. Study conclusions and caveats: CD8+ T cells were the subset that, on average, had more expanded clones than CD4+. What antigens the expanded peripheral T cells recognized was never established.

Profiled with immunoSEQ multiplex PCR; TCRdb holds only in-frame clones, not every one. Of 9,000 to 13,000 clones listed, around 80% were seen once; the top ten hold about 16%. Any history of autoimmune disease or systemic immunosuppression disqualified patients. A word on this clone: Antigen unknown.

Trimming removed 6 bases at V and 9 bases at J, with 12 bases between. The CDR3 extends over 13 amino acids. Germline V CDR1 and CDR2: MNHNS, SASEGT. The rearrangement joins TRBV6-1 to TRBJ1-6, with D possibly TRBD1 on 6 matching bases. Sequenced material: CD4+ or CD8+ T cells sorted from blood, taken in a trial of the OX40 agonist ivuxolimab. The origin of this receptor is an adult with an advanced solid tumor such as melanoma, head and neck, liver or kidney cancer. The CDR3 reads CASRQGWGSPLHF. The DNA of the CDR3 is TGTGCCAGCAGACAGGGTTGGGGTTCACCCCTCCACTTT.